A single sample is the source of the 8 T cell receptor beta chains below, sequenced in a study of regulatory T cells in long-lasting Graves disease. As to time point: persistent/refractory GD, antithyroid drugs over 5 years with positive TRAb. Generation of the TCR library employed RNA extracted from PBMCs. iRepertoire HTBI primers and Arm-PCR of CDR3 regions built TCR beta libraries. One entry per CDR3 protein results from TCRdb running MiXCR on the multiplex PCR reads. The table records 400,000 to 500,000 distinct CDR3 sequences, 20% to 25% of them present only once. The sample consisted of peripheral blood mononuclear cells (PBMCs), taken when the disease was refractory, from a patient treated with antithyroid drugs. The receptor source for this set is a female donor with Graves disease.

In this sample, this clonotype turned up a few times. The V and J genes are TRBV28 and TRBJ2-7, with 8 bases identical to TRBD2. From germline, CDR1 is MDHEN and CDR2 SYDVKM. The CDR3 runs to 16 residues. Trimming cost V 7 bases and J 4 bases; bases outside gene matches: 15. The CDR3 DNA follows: TGTGCCAGCAATTTTAAACGGGAGGGGTTTGAGTACGAGCAGTACTTC. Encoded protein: CASNFKREGFEYEQYF.

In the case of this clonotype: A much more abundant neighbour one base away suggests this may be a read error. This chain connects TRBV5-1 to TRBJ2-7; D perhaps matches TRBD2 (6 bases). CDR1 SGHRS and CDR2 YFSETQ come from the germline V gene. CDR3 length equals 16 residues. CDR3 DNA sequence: TGCGCCAGCAGCTTTGGCGCGGGGCCGGACTCATACGGGCAGTACTTC. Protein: CASSFGAGPDSYGQYF.

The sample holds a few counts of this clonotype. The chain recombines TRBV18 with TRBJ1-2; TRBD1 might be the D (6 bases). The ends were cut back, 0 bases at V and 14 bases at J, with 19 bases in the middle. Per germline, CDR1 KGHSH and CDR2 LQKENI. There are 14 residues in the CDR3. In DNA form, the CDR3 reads TGTGCCAGCTCACCACCCATGACAGGCGTAACGAGGACCTTC. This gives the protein CASSPPMTGVTRTF.

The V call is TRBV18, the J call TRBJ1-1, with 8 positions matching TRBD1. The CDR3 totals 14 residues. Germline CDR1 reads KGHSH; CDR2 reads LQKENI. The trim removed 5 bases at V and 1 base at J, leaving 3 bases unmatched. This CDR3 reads CASSADRGNTEAFF. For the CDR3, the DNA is TGTGCCAGCTCAGCCGACAGGGGGAACACTGAAGCTTTCTTT. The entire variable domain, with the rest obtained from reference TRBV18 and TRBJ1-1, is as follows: NAGVMQNPRHLVRRRGQEARLRCSPMKGHSHVYWYRQLPEEGLKFMVYLQKENIIDESGMPKERFSAEFPKEGPSILRIQQVVRGDSAAYFCASSADRGNTEAFFGQGTRLTVV.

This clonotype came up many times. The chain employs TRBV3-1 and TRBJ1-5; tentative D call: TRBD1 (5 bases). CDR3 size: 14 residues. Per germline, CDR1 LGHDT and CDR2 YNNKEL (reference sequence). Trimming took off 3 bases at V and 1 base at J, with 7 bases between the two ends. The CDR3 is CASSHRDSNQPQHF. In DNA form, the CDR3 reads TGTGCCAGCAGCCATCGGGACAGCAATCAGCCCCAGCATTTT. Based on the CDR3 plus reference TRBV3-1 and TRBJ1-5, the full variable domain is DTAVSQTPKYLVTQMGNDKSIKCEQNLGHDTMYWYKQDSKKFLKIMFSYNNKELIINETVPNRFSPKSPDKAHLNLHINSLELGDSAVYFCASSHRDSNQPQHFGDGTRLSIL.

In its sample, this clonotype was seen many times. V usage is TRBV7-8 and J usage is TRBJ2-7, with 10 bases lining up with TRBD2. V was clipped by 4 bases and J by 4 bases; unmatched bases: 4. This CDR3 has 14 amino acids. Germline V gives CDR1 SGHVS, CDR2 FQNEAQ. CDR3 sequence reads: CASSWTSGPYEQYF. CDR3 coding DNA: TGTGCCAGCAGCTGGACTAGCGGCCCATACGAGCAGTACTTC.

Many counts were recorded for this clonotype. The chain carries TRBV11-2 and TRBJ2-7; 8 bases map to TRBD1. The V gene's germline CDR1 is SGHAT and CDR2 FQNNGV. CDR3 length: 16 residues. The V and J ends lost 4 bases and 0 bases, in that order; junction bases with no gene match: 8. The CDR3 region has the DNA TGTGCCAGCAGCTCATTAGACAGGGGATACTCCTACGAGCAGTACTTC. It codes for CASSSLDRGYSYEQYF.

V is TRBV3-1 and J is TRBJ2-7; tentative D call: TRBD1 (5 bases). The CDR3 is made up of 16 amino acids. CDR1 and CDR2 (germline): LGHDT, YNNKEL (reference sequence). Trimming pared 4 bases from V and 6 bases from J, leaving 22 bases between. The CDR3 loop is CASSLIVGAAASEQYF. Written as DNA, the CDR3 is TGTGCCAGCAGCCTTATAGTAGGGGCCGCGGCGAGCGAGCAGTACTTC.